A selection of T cell receptor beta chains follows, all from one sample in a study of response to subunit inactivated influenza vaccine. TCRdb reprocessed the RT-PCR reads via MiXCR and lists one record per CDR3 protein. The table includes around 750,000 distinct CDR3 sequences, 21% detected once. The sequencing used PBMCs from blood, collected less than 6 days after vaccination. The receptors stem from a man aged 50 or older who received an inactivated influenza vaccine. Both conserved end residues are part of each CDR3. A D gene is named only where the DNA matches it firmly. Only part of the rows carry a size: once, few, many, or a class if the clone is expanded.

>-|TRBV7-2|TRBJ1-6|-
CASTREVGPLHF
TGTGCCAGCACCCGGGAGGTCGGACCCCTCCACTTT
>-|TRBV20-1|TRBJ1-2|-
CSARTPNYDGYTF
TGCAGTGCTAGGACCCCGAACTATGACGGCTACACCTTC
>-|TRBV9|TRBJ2-2|few
CASSVEGSLTGELFF
TGTGCCAGCAGCGTAGAGGGATCTCTAACCGGGGAGCTGTTTTTT
>-|TRBV7-2|TRBJ2-1|few
CASSLGHRSSYNEQFF
TGTGCCAGCAGCTTAGGGCACCGGAGCTCCTACAATGAGCAGTTCTTC
>TRBD1|TRBV20-1|TRBJ2-1|few
CSARDLLTGGTSYNEQFF
TGCAGTGCTAGAGATCTCCTTACAGGGGGCACCTCCTACAATGAGCAGTTCTTC
>TRBD2|TRBV5-1|TRBJ2-3|-
CASSGSGGAADTQYF
TGCGCCAGCAGCGGTAGCGGGGGGGCCGCAGATACGCAGTATTTT
>-|TRBV5-1|TRBJ1-3|many
CASADEGVSGNTIYF
TGCGCCAGCGCCGACGAAGGGGTGTCCGGAAACACCATATATTTT
>TRBD2|TRBV5-1|TRBJ2-3|few
CASSLGASGVATDTQYF
TGCGCCAGCAGCTTGGGGGCTAGCGGGGTCGCAACAGATACGCAGTATTTT
>-|TRBV5-5|TRBJ2-7|-
CASSRGHIGPYEQYF
TGTGCCAGCAGCCGAGGACACATTGGCCCCTACGAGCAGTACTTC
>-|TRBV29-1|TRBJ2-5|-
CSVEGLQETQYF
TGCAGCGTTGAAGGACTTCAAGAGACCCAGTACTTC
>-|TRBV21-1|TRBJ2-2|-
CASSKEEDRTGELFF
TGTGCCAGCAGCAAAGAAGAAGACCGTACCGGGGAGCTGTTTTTT
>TRBD2|TRBV12-3/TRBV12-4|TRBJ2-3|-
CASRPSGGAGTDTQYF
TGTGCCAGCAGACCTAGCGGGGGGGCCGGCACAGATACGCAGTATTTT
>TRBD1|TRBV6-2/TRBV6-3|TRBJ2-7|many
CASSPYSGQLSYEQYF
TGTGCCAGCAGCCCTTACTCGGGACAGCTATCCTACGAGCAGTACTTC
>-|TRBV20-1|TRBJ2-7|-
CSAVPGLNYEQYF
TGCAGTGCTGTGCCGGGACTGAACTACGAGCAGTACTTC
>-|TRBV4-1|TRBJ1-6|-
CASSQSGRGNSPLHF
TGCGCCAGCAGCCAGTCAGGACGGGGTAATTCACCCCTCCACTTT
>-|TRBV6-5|TRBJ2-7|-
CASSYRVRQTGLVPYEQYF
TGTGCCAGCAGTTATAGGGTTCGGCAAACAGGGCTCGTACCCTACGAGCAGTACTTC
>TRBD1|TRBV20-1|TRBJ2-7|few
CSAGQVSYEQYF
TGCAGTGCCGGACAGGTTTCCTACGAGCAGTACTTC
>TRBD2|TRBV6-6|TRBJ2-3|-
CASSAGGIDTQYF
TGTGCCAGCAGTGCGGGGGGGATTGATACGCAGTATTTT
>TRBD1|TRBV18|TRBJ1-5|few
CASSPDRAGQPQHF
TGTGCCAGCTCACCGGACAGGGCAGGACAGCCCCAGCATTTT
>-|TRBV25-1|TRBJ1-1|-
CASSEYRRNEAFF
TGTGCCAGCAGTGAATATCGACGGAATGAAGCTTTCTTT
>-|TRBV4-3|TRBJ2-7|-
CASSPYKGAGEQYF
TGCGCCAGCAGCCCCTACAAAGGGGCGGGGGAGCAGTACTTC
>TRBD2|TRBV30|TRBJ2-3|many
CAWSGHETSGRYGDTQYF
TGTGCCTGGAGTGGTCACGAGACTAGCGGGAGATACGGAGATACGCAGTATTTT
>TRBD2|TRBV11-2|TRBJ2-5|few
CASSTASGRALRETQYF
TGTGCCAGCAGCACCGCTAGCGGGAGGGCCCTTAGGGAGACCCAGTACTTC
>-|TRBV27|TRBJ2-6|-
CASCPPWTNPFLGANVLTF
TGTGCCAGCTGTCCCCCCTGGACCAACCCTTTCTTGGGGGCCAACGTCCTGACTTTC
>-|TRBV5-6|TRBJ2-1|few
CASSLTLYEQFF
TGTGCCAGCAGCCTCACCCTCTATGAGCAGTTCTTC
>TRBD1|TRBV18|TRBJ2-2|-
CASSPRQGARSGELFF
TGTGCCAGCTCACCACGACAGGGGGCGCGGTCCGGGGAGCTGTTTTTT
>-|TRBV15|TRBJ1-1|many
CATSRDRRRNTEAFF
TGTGCCACCAGCAGAGATCGACGGCGGAACACTGAAGCTTTCTTT
>-|TRBV7-9|TRBJ2-1|few
CATQASFNEQFF
TGTGCCACGCAGGCTAGTTTCAATGAGCAGTTCTTC
>TRBD1|TRBV12-3/TRBV12-4|TRBJ2-2|-
CASSFGHRGDTGELFF
TGTGCCAGCAGTTTTGGGCACAGGGGGGACACCGGGGAGCTGTTTTTT
>-|TRBV7-9|TRBJ2-3|-
CASSVQTGTDTQYF
TGTGCCAGCAGCGTCCAGACTGGCACAGATACGCAGTATTTT
>-|TRBV4-3|TRBJ2-1|few
CASSQRSGQGFEYEQFF
TGCGCCAGCAGCCAAAGGTCCGGGCAGGGGTTTGAGTATGAGCAGTTCTTC
>TRBD1|TRBV6-1|TRBJ1-3|-
CASRETGSSGNTIYF
TGTGCCAGCAGGGAGACAGGGAGCTCTGGAAACACCATATATTTT
>-|TRBV25-1|TRBJ1-4|many
CASSWSAPGEKLFF
TGTGCCAGCAGTTGGTCAGCCCCGGGCGAAAAACTGTTTTTT
>TRBD1|TRBV20-1|TRBJ1-2|-
CSAIGRGLGYGYTF
TGCAGTGCTATAGGCAGGGGGCTTGGGTATGGCTACACCTTC
>-|TRBV7-2|TRBJ2-3|many
CASSLAGYWTDTQYF
TGTGCCAGCAGCTTAGCAGGGTATTGGACAGATACGCAGTATTTT
>-|TRBV5-6|TRBJ2-2|-
CASSPGGTYNTGELFF
TGTGCCAGCAGCCCCGGCGGGACTTATAACACCGGGGAGCTGTTTTTT
>TRBD2|TRBV20-1|TRBJ2-1|few
CSALGLAGDPYNEQFF
TGCAGTGCTCTCGGACTAGCGGGAGACCCCTACAATGAGCAGTTCTTC
>-|TRBV7-2|TRBJ2-2|-
CASSLVVTGELSF
TGTGCCAGCAGCTTAGTTGTTACCGGGGAGCTGTCTTTT